The entry that follows covers one TCR beta chain sequence. Its specificity is unknown. The CDR3 runs to 12 residues. With 4 bases removed from V and 8 bases from J, the gap between germline ends came to 11 bases. CDR1 is LGHDT, CDR2 YNNKEL, per germline (reference sequence). This entry belongs to a study of CD8 T cells in Susac syndrome. RNA was extracted with the RNeasy kit, and a quantity of roughly 0.5 to 1 ug was reverse transcribed using random hexamers. immunoSEQ multiplex PCR amplified TCR beta CDR3 across 54 Vbeta, 13 Jbeta. TCRdb used MiXCR to reprocess the immunoSEQ multiplex PCR reads, holding one entry per CDR3 protein. Of around 170,000 distinct CDR3 sequences in the sample, roughly 96% were seen once. TCR beta sequencing was performed on blood CD8+ and CD4+ T cells. Findings of the study overall: The TCR sequencing and HLA analysis in the study involved a relatively small number of individuals, as the study acknowledged.

What was sequenced was CD8+ T cells from PBMCs. The TCR sequence derives from a human donor with multiple sclerosis. The V call is TRBV3-1, the J call TRBJ1-1, with a possible D match to TRBD1 (6 bases). The CDR3: CASSPGQTEAFF. The CDR3 bases are TGTGCCAGCAGCCCCGGACAGACGGAAGCTTTCTTT.